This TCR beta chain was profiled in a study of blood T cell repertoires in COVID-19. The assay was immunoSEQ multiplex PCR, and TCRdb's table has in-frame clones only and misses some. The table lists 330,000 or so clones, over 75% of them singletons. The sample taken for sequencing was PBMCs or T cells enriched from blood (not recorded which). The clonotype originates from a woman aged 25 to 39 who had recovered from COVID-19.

The CDR3 DNA reads TGTGCCAGCTCCCAACAGGGGACAGGCGCTAATCAGCCCCAGCATTTT. It encodes CASSQQGTGANQPQHF. V gene TRBV18 combines with J gene TRBJ1-5, with 8 positions matching TRBD1. The length of the CDR3 is 16 residues. The V gene's germline CDR1 is KGHSH and CDR2 LQKENI. The V gene end was trimmed by 6 bases and the J gene end by 4 bases; junction bases not matched to a gene: 11.